The source of this T cell receptor (beta chain) is a study of chemoradiotherapy in HPV16-positive cancers. General study results and limits: Candidate HPV-specific clones and E7-related TCR motifs grew in tumor during treatment. HPV-responsive T-cell expansion during chemoradiotherapy was linked to improved recurrence-free survival in HPV16-positive patients. Only a couple of HPV16-positive patients supplied the functional HPV-specificity definition.

Repeated repertoire sampling spanned the course of chemoradiotherapy. As for this clone: Its antigen is undetermined.

TCRdb's table, derived via immunoSEQ multiplex PCR, lists solely in-frame clones and lacks some. The table has about 7,200 clones, more than 60% seen once. The CDR3 totals 11 residues. Deletions cut 7 bases from V and 4 bases from J, with 5 bases between. CDR1 and CDR2 (germline): MDHEN, SYDVKM. The V and J genes are TRBV28 and TRBJ2-1, with D hard to call. This material was collected from a patient who underwent chemoradiotherapy. This TCR was recovered from a human donor with HPV-associated anogenital cancer. The CDR3 nucleotides read TGTGCCAGCACCACTTACAATGAGCAGTTCTTC. Its translation: CASTTYNEQFF. Full variable domain (missing parts from reference TRBV28 and TRBJ2-1): DVKVTQSSRYLVKRTGEKVFLECVQDMDHENMFWYRQDPGLGLRLIYFSYDVKMKEKGDIPEGYSVSREKKERFSLILESASTNQTSMYLCASTTYNEQFFGPGTRLTVL.